These 21 T cell receptor beta chains were sequenced from one sample in a study of neoadjuvant nivolumab and ipilimumab in lung cancer. Repertoires were generated with immunoSEQ multiplex PCR, while TCRdb's copy carries only in-frame clones and drops some. This table has about 8,600 clones, roughly 77% appearing once. The starting material was tumor tissue, obtained after neoadjuvant nivolumab, alone or with ipilimumab, at or shortly before surgery. The origin of the receptors is an adult with non-small cell lung cancer.

Only one count was recorded for this clone. V is TRBV13 and J is TRBJ2-3; D not certain. Looked up from germline, CDR1 is PRHDT and CDR2 is FYEKMQ (reference sequence). Between the trimmed V and J ends, which lost 3 bases and 3 bases, there was a span of 1 base. The CDR3 sequence is 11 residues long. The CDR3 reads CASSFTDTQYF. The CDR3 DNA reads TGTGCCAGCAGCTTTACAGATACGCAGTATTTT.

This clone turned up a few times. The rearrangement joins TRBV7-3 to TRBJ2-3, with 7 bases aligning to TRBD2. The CDR3 spans 15 residues. Germline values: CDR1 SGHTA, CDR2 FQGTGA. The V gene end was trimmed by 6 bases and the J gene end by 0 bases; junction bases not matched to a gene: 6. The CDR3 protein is CASSRSSGSTDTQYF. CDR3 bases: TGTGCCAGCAGTCGATCTAGCGGTAGCACAGATACGCAGTATTTT.

This rearrangement joins TRBV18 to TRBJ2-3; 11 bases are shared with TRBD2. Germline V gives CDR1 KGHSH, CDR2 LQKENI. This CDR3 has 14 amino acids. Trimming took 6 bases from V and 5 from J; bases not matched to a gene: 4. The CDR3 region has the DNA TGTGCCAGCTCCCGAACTAGCGGGGGAGATACGCAGTATTTT. As protein: CASSRTSGGDTQYF.

This clone appeared once. As DNA, the CDR3 is TGTGCCAGCAGCGACACCCTGACTAGCGGGAGCACAGATACGCAGTATTTT. Translating gives CASSDTLTSGSTDTQYF. V and J are TRBV11-1 and TRBJ2-3; 10 nucleotides match TRBD2. Germline V gene lookup returns CDR1 SGHAT and CDR2 FQDESV (reference sequence). The CDR3 loop spans 17 amino acids. Trimming at V came to 5 bases and at J to 0 bases, leaving 8 bases not matched to a gene.

The chain links TRBV5-1 to TRBJ2-1; D is tentatively TRBD1 or TRBD2 (5 bases each). The germline V gene has CDR1 SGHRS and CDR2 YFSETQ. V lost 0 bases and J lost 8, with 12 bases in between. The length of the CDR3 is 14 residues. CDR3 in DNA: TGCGCCAGCAGCTTGGAAATAGGGACCGATGAGCAGTTCTTC. Translated: CASSLEIGTDEQFF. Together with reference TRBV5-1 and TRBJ2-1, the CDR3 gives the full variable domain: KAGVTQTPRYLIKTRGQQVTLSCSPISGHRSVSWYQQTPGQGLQFLFEYFSETQRNKGNFPGRFSGRQFSNSRSEMNVSTLELGDSALYLCASSLEIGTDEQFFGPGTRLTVL.

The rearrangement links TRBV11-2 to TRBJ2-1, with D perhaps assigned TRBD1 or TRBD2 (5 bases each). CDR1 and CDR2 (germline): SGHAT, FQNNGV. V was shortened by 2 bases and J by 3 bases, with 11 bases between the two germline ends. CDR3 length equals 15 residues. The DNA of the CDR3 is TGTGCCAGCAGCTTATCCGGGACCCTCTACAATGAGCAGTTCTTC. Its protein is CASSLSGTLYNEQFF.

This chain uses TRBV10-2 with TRBJ2-3; weak D call: TRBD2 (5 bases). The CDR3 totals 17 residues. V dropped 2 bases and J dropped 2 bases, with 17 bases sitting between them. The germline V gene encodes CDR1 WSHSY and CDR2 SAAADI. The CDR3: CASSELTLVLYTDTQYF. As DNA, the CDR3 is TGCGCCAGCAGTGAGCTGACACTAGTCCTTTACACAGATACGCAGTATTTT.

The chain recombines TRBV6-1 with TRBJ2-7, with D perhaps being TRBD1 or TRBD2 (6 bases each). This CDR3 has 13 amino acids. From germline, CDR1 is MNHNS and CDR2 SASEGT. The ends were cut back, 11 bases at V and 5 bases at J, with 19 bases in the middle. The CDR3 DNA is TGTGCCGCTAGGGGGGACCTACACCACGAGCAGTACTTC. It is translated as CAARGDLHHEQYF.

This clone occurred once. This chain uses TRBV19 with TRBJ1-1, with 7 bases aligning to TRBD1. V gave up 5 bases and J gave up 3 bases; unmatched junction bases: 3. The CDR3 consists of 13 residues. Germline V lookup: CDR1 LNHDA, CDR2 SQIVND (reference sequence). CDR3 sequence (DNA): TGTGCCAGTAGTCCAGACAGGGACACTGAAGCTTTCTTT. Translation gives CASSPDRDTEAFF.

This clone was picked up a small number of times. The chain uses TRBV21-1 and TRBJ1-2; TRBD1, the table's D call, lacks a check against the DNA. TRBV21-1 is assigned pseudogene status. The CDR3 sequence is 14 residues long. The CDR3 here is CASSKAVKGHGYTF. Written as DNA, the CDR3 is TGTGCCAGCAGCAAAGCAGTTAAGGGGCATGGCTACACCTTC.

This clone was found a few times. This chain links TRBV5-5 with TRBJ2-5, with D possibly being TRBD1 or TRBD2 (5 bases each). Trimming stripped 2 bases from V and 4 bases from J, with 12 bases between. The CDR3 contains 14 residues. Germline CDR1 and CDR2: SGHKS and YYEKEE (reference sequence). The CDR3 region is CASSFGAGTETQYF. The CDR3 nucleotides are TGTGCCAGCAGCTTCGGGGCAGGGACAGAGACCCAGTACTTC.

The gene calls are TRBV5-1 and TRBJ2-5; 7 nucleotides match TRBD1. The V and J ends lost 6 bases and 3 bases, in that order; junction bases with no gene match: 8. CDR3 length equals 14 residues. Per germline, CDR1 SGHRS and CDR2 YFSETQ. The CDR3 spells CASTNTGTEETQYF. In DNA form, the CDR3 reads TGCGCCAGCACCAACACCGGGACAGAAGAGACCCAGTACTTC.

The chain carries TRBV7-2 and TRBJ1-5, with D possibly TRBD1 on 5 matching bases. The V gene's germline CDR1 is SGHTA and CDR2 FQGNSA. The CDR3 has 15 residues. Trimming removed 2 bases from V and 5 bases from J, with 13 bases in between. The DNA of the CDR3 is TGTGCCAGCAGCTTACGGCAGGGCACGGATCAGCCCCAGCATTTT. This codes for CASSLRQGTDQPQHF.

The sample holds one count of this clone. CDR3 bases: TGCAGCGTGAGAAAAAGCGGGACTTACAATGAGCAGTTCTTC. It translates to CSVRKSGTYNEQFF. The chain links TRBV29-1 to TRBJ2-1; 7 nucleotides line up with TRBD2. This CDR3 comprises 14 residues. After removal of 6 bases from V and 4 bases from J, the junction contained 9 bases not matched to a gene. Germline V gene data show CDR1 as SQVTM and CDR2 as ANQGSEA.

The chain has TRBV6-5 and TRBJ1-3; D gene ambiguous. The CDR3 extends over 15 amino acids. Germline CDR1 is MNHEY and CDR2 is SVGAGI. V shed 5 bases and J shed 0 bases, with 11 bases lying between them. CDR3 sequence: CASSLSHGSGNTIYF. The DNA for the CDR3 is TGTGCCAGCAGTCTTTCTCACGGCTCTGGAAACACCATATATTTT.

The chain is built from TRBV7-9 and TRBJ2-4; 8 positions agree with TRBD1. V gave up 4 bases and J gave up 12 bases; unmatched junction bases: 8. Germline assignment: CDR1 SEHNR and CDR2 FQNEAQ (reference sequence). The CDR3 is 13 residues long. The CDR3 loop is CASSSTTGEAQYF. The CDR3, as DNA: TGTGCCAGCAGCTCAACGACAGGGGAAGCTCAGTACTTC. Together with reference TRBV7-9 and TRBJ2-4, the CDR3 gives the full variable domain: DTGVSQNPRHKITKRGQNVTFRCDPISEHNRLYWYRQTLGQGPEFLTYFQNEAQLEKSRLLSDRFSAERPKGSFSTLEIQRTEQGDSAMYLCASSSTTGEAQYFGAGTRLSVL.

The V call is TRBV12-5, the J call TRBJ2-1, with 8 bases matching TRBD2. The CDR3 has 14 amino acids. Germline CDR1 LGHNT, CDR2 FRNRAP. V was clipped by 5 bases and J by 4 bases; unmatched bases: 4. CDR3 region: CASGPGLGYNEQFF. The DNA of the CDR3 is TGTGCTAGTGGTCCGGGACTAGGATACAATGAGCAGTTCTTC.

V gene TRBV6-6 combines with J gene TRBJ1-1; D is uncertain. V lost 6 bases and J 1 base, leaving 0 bases between the germline ends. Germline V lookup: CDR1 MNHNY, CDR2 SVGAGI (reference sequence). The CDR3 loop spans 10 amino acids. CDR3 residues: CASRNTEAFF. The DNA for the CDR3 is TGTGCCAGCAGGAACACTGAAGCTTTCTTT.

This rearrangement joins TRBV18 to TRBJ1-1, with TRBD1 matching 9 bases. Germline trimming cut 8 bases from V and 3 bases from J; bases unmatched to any gene: 10. Germline assignment: CDR1 KGHSH and CDR2 LQKENI. The CDR3 consists of 15 residues. CDR3 residues: CASRKQGARDTEAFF. The CDR3, as DNA: TGTGCCAGCCGCAAACAGGGGGCAAGGGACACTGAAGCTTTCTTT.

The chain links TRBV5-1 to TRBJ1-1; possible D gene TRBD1, 5 bases. The CDR3 has 14 amino acids. CDR1 and CDR2 (germline): SGHRS, YFSETQ. The ends were cut back, 4 bases at V and 3 bases at J, with 13 bases in the middle. The CDR3 DNA reads TGCGCCAGCAGCAGGACACTTGGGGACACTGAAGCTTTCTTT. Translation gives CASSRTLGDTEAFF.

This chain connects TRBV18 to TRBJ2-3; D is possibly TRBD2 (6 bases). Trimming stripped 5 bases from V and 2 bases from J, with 17 bases between. CDR1 is KGHSH and CDR2 is LQKENI in the germline V gene. The CDR3 extends over 16 amino acids. CDR3 bases: TGTGCCAGCTCATCCTCGCGGGGCGCCCTCACAGATACGCAGTATTTT. Translation gives CASSSSRGALTDTQYF.